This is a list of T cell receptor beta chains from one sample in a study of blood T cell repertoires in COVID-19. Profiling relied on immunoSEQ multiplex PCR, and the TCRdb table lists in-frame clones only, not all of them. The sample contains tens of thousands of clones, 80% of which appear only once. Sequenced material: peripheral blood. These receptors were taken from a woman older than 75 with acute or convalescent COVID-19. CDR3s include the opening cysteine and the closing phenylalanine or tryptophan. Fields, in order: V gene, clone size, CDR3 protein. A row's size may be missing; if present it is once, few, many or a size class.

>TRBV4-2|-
CASSQPEETQYF
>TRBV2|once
CASSVGDRPYEQYF
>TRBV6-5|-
CASSSNRGRQPQHF
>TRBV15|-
CATSNRHPTYEQYF
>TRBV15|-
CATSRAGQERLYTIYF
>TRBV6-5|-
CASSSPGGYEQYF
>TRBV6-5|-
CASSRTGAANYGYTF
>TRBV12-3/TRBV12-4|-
CASSSLTGYTF
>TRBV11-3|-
CASSQNRAGIQYF
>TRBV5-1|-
CASSLAGQGARNEQFF
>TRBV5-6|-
CASSFSGFRAGEQYF
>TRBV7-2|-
CASSLDRDYGYTF
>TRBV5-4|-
CASRRGTSANTGELFF
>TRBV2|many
CASSESDQEQYF
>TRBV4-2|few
CASSQVMEGYEQYF
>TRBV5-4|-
CASSFGQGGYNEQFF
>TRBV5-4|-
CASSLRAGGGIETQYF
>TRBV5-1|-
CASTGTGTSQWQFF
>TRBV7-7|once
CASSLGGIDNEQFF
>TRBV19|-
CASSRDRVRSNQPQHF
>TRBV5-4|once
CASSLAGLQETQYF
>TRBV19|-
CSTSRGQETNEQFF
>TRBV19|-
CASSIGPRGSSYNEQFF
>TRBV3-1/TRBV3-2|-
CASSRPGISYEQYF
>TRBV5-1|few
CASSFSGYRNTGELFF
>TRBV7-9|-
CASSPQGGANEKLFF
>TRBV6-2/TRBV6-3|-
CASSQRGDAKNIQYF
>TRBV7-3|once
CASIPGGGRDLNTEAFF
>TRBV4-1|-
CASSQKIRGKETQYF
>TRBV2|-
CASEPGLATDTQYF
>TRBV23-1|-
CASSQQCGGGSIGCTDTQYF
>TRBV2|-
CASRREGSGGELFF
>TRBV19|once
CASRAAGFAYEQYF
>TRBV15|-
CATSRDRGAYEQYF
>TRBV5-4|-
CASSPPLNSEQYF
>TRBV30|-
CAWSFAGDQPQHF
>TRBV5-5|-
CASSLQGAKNIQYF
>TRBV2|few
CASSDLGQGESPLHF
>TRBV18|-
CASFLGVQETQYF
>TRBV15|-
CATSLAGGNTEAFF
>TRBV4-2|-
CASSQEGLATSNTGELFF
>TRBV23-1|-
CASSRGGKYAEAFF
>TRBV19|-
CASSRTSGGAWDTQYF
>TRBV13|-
CASSWGQGSSPLHF
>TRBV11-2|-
CASSQGLAGVNNEQFF
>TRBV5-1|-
CASSALAGVADTQYF
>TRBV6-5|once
CASSYLTGQPQHF
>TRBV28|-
CASSLGASGRAGTDTQYF
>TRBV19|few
CASSIRGQKNTEAFF
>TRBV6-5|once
CASSYLGLSPLHF
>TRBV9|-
CASSVGGLDQETQYF
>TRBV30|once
CAWNQVNYGYTF
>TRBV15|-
CATRLAGGPSTDTQYF
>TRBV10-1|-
CASSEFSLHTGELFF
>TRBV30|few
CAWSPPGQGTSPLHF
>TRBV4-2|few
CASSQDRLAPLNEQFF
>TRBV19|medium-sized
CASSIAARGARGDTGELFF
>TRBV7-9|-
CASSPWDKRNTEAFF
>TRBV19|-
CASRETGSNTGELFF